The 21 T cell receptor beta chains below were found in one sample sequenced in a study of OX40 agonist ivuxolimab in advanced cancers. Repertoires were generated with immunoSEQ multiplex PCR, while TCRdb's copy carries only in-frame clones and drops some. In the table there are about 96,000 clones, 84% of which are singletons. The sample was CD4+ or CD8+ T cells sorted from blood, taken in a trial of the OX40 agonist ivuxolimab. The receptor source for this set is an adult with an advanced solid tumor such as melanoma, head and neck, liver or kidney cancer.

V is TRBV7-2 and J is TRBJ1-2, with D tentatively TRBD1 (5 bases). The CDR3 contains 12 residues. The V and J ends lost 5 bases and 6 bases respectively, with 10 bases between them. CDR1 is SGHTA and CDR2 is FQGNSA in the germline V gene. CDR3 protein: CASSPLGDGYTF. Here the CDR3 DNA reads TGTGCCAGCAGCCCTTTGGGGGATGGCTACACCTTC.

The rearrangement uses TRBV12-5 and TRBJ2-5, with TRBD2 matching 8 bases. V trimming: 7 bases; J trimming: 8 bases; junction bases outside the gene matches: 9. The CDR3 covers 13 residues. Germline CDR1 LGHNT, CDR2 FRNRAP. Here the CDR3 DNA reads TGTGCTAGTGCCGGACTAGCCCACCTCACCCAGTACTTC. Its translation is CASAGLAHLTQYF. Full variable domain (missing parts from reference TRBV12-5 and TRBJ2-5): DARVTQTPRHKVTEMGQEVTMRCQPILGHNTVFWYRQTMMQGLELLAYFRNRAPLDDSGMPKDRFSAEMPDATLATLKIQPSEPRDSAVYFCASAGLAHLTQYFGPGTRLLVL.

V is TRBV4-2 and J is TRBJ1-2; 7 positions match TRBD1. There are 14 residues in the CDR3. Germline V gives CDR1 LGHNA, CDR2 YNFKEQ. The trim removed 4 bases at V and 7 bases at J, leaving 9 bases unmatched. CDR3 region: CASSPFQGDGGYTF. CDR3 in DNA: TGTGCCAGCAGCCCGTTCCAGGGGGATGGTGGCTACACCTTC.

The V call is TRBV19, the J call TRBJ2-5; a weak D match, TRBD2 (6 bases). The V gene lost 4 bases and the J gene lost 1 base, with 16 bases spanning the gap. The V gene's germline CDR1 is LNHDA and CDR2 SQIVND (reference sequence). The CDR3 has 16 residues. This CDR3 is CASSTLIAGPQETQYF. DNA for the CDR3: TGTGCCAGTAGTACATTGATCGCGGGACCCCAAGAGACCCAGTACTTC.

The chain uses TRBV18 and TRBJ2-2; the D is unclear. This CDR3 is built from 16 residues. CDR1 is KGHSH, CDR2 LQKENI, per germline. The V end was cut by 2 bases, the J end by 1 base, with 11 bases between. CDR3 nucleotide sequence: TGTGCCAGCTCACCAATTTCCGCCAGGAACACCGGGGAGCTGTTTTTT. As protein: CASSPISARNTGELFF.

The rearrangement joins TRBV4-3 to TRBJ2-3; TRBD2 aligns across 9 bases. This CDR3 comprises 15 residues. V lost 4 bases to trimming and J lost 4 bases; unmatched junction nucleotides: 6. CDR1 is LGHNA and CDR2 is YSLEER in the germline V gene. CDR3 nucleotide sequence: TGCGCCAGCAGCCTGGGACTAGCAGTGGCAGATACGCAGTATTTT. Translating it yields CASSLGLAVADTQYF.

This clone was picked up a small number of times. J is TRBJ2-1 and V is TRBV5-1; D gene uncertain. CDR1 is SGHRS and CDR2 is YFSETQ in the germline V gene. V was clipped by 0 bases and J by 7 bases, with 8 bases between them. There are 13 residues in the CDR3. CDR3 in amino acids: CASSLVGSNEQFF. CDR3 DNA: TGCGCCAGCAGCTTGGTTGGTTCTAATGAGCAGTTCTTC.

This clone appeared a few times. The chain carries TRBV19 and TRBJ2-3; tentative D call: TRBD1 (6 bases). The CDR3 totals 14 residues. Trimming stripped 4 bases from V and 1 base from J, with 9 bases between. In germline, CDR1 is LNHDA, CDR2 SQIVND (reference sequence). The CDR3 DNA follows: TGTGCCAGTAGTAATAACAGGGGCACAGATACGCAGTATTTT. The encoded protein is CASSNNRGTDTQYF.

The chain recombines TRBV2 with TRBJ1-4, with 7 bases lining up with TRBD1. Trimming at V came to 4 bases and at J to 0 bases, leaving 2 bases not matched to a gene. Germline loops: CDR1 SNHLY, CDR2 FYNNEI. CDR3 length equals 15 residues. The chain's CDR3 is CASSATGPTNEKLFF. The CDR3 coding sequence is TGTGCCAGCAGTGCGACAGGGCCAACTAATGAAAAACTGTTTTTT.

The chain couples TRBV5-6 to TRBJ2-1; a possible D gene is TRBD1 (5 bases). V was pared by 4 bases and J by 1 base, with 12 bases between. Germline CDR1 and CDR2: SGHDT and YYEEEE. This CDR3 contains 15 residues. CDR3 bases: TGTGCCAGCAGCCCCAAGGGGTCTTCCTACAATGAGCAGTTCTTC. Amino acid sequence: CASSPKGSSYNEQFF.

This clone was seen a single time. The J gene is TRBJ2-5, the V gene TRBV29-1; 7 positions agree with TRBD1. The CDR3 is made up of 14 amino acids. V was clipped by 5 bases and J by 5 bases; unmatched bases: 11. Germline CDR1 reads SQVTM; CDR2 reads ANQGSEA. CDR3: CSVFRQGVRETQYF. In DNA form, the CDR3 reads TGCAGCGTTTTCAGACAGGGAGTGAGGGAGACCCAGTACTTC. The complete variable domain, with remaining parts taken from reference TRBV29-1 and TRBJ2-5, reads SAVISQKPSRDICQRGTSLTIQCQVDSQVTMMFWYRQQPGQSLTLIATANQGSEATYESGFVIDKFPISRPNLTFSTLTVSNMSPEDSSIYLCSVFRQGVRETQYFGPGTRLLVL.

The chain carries TRBV6-4 and TRBJ1-1; the D is unclear. This CDR3 has 13 amino acids. Germline CDR1 reads MRHNA; CDR2 reads SNTAGT. V lost 4 bases to trimming and J lost 6 bases, with 12 bases between them. The CDR3 region is CASSVTSNAEAFF. The CDR3 DNA reads as TGTGCCAGCAGTGTGACCTCTAACGCTGAAGCTTTCTTT.

CDR3 DNA sequence: TGTGCCAGCAGTTTACAGAGGGGGGGCCAGAATGAGCAGTTCTTC. The encoded protein is CASSLQRGGQNEQFF. The chain is built from TRBV27 and TRBJ2-1; maybe TRBD2 (7 bases). This CDR3 region has 15 residues. Germline loops: CDR1 MNHEY, CDR2 SMNVEV (reference sequence). The ends were cut back, 2 bases at V and 7 bases at J, with 15 bases in the middle.

The sample holds a few counts of this clone. The rearrangement uses TRBV7-9 and TRBJ2-7; no clear D. Germline CDR1 SEHNR, CDR2 FQNEAQ (reference sequence). V was cut by 2 bases and J by 3 bases, with 5 bases left in between. The CDR3 is 12 residues long. The CDR3 region is CASSLRSYEQYF. The CDR3 DNA sequence: TGTGCCAGCAGCTTAAGGAGCTACGAGCAGTACTTC.

CDR3 bases: TGTGCCAGCTCACCACCACTAGTGGGCGAGCAGTACTTC. It translates to CASSPPLVGEQYF. The chain links TRBV18 to TRBJ2-7; D might be TRBD2 (5 bases). The CDR3 is 13 residues long. Germline CDR1 is KGHSH and CDR2 is LQKENI. Trimming cost V 0 bases and J 6 bases, with 9 bases left between them.

The chain links TRBV11-2 to TRBJ2-1; TRBD2 matches at 7 bases. Per the germline V gene, CDR1 is SGHAT and CDR2 is FQNNGV. This CDR3 has 15 residues. Unmatched junction bases numbered 8, after V lost 5 bases and J lost 4 bases. CDR3 sequence reads: CASSPLRGGYNEQFF. The CDR3 nucleotides read TGTGCCAGCAGCCCCCTGCGCGGGGGATACAATGAGCAGTTCTTC.

Here the CDR3 reads CASSLVGRPTNYGYTF. In DNA, the CDR3 is TGTGCCAGCAGCTTAGTCGGCAGACCTACTAACTATGGCTACACCTTC. V gene TRBV7-2 combines with J gene TRBJ1-2; D remains unclear. The CDR3 has 16 amino acids. Germline CDR1 and CDR2: SGHTA and FQGNSA. V lost 1 base and J lost 0, with 12 bases in between. The full variable domain, with the rest looked up from reference TRBV7-2 and TRBJ1-2, is GAGVSQSPSNKVTEKGKDVELRCDPISGHTALYWYRQSLGQGLEFLIYFQGNSAPDKSGLPSDRFSAERTGGSVSTLTIQRTQQEDSAVYLCASSLVGRPTNYGYTFGSGTRLTVV.

V usage is TRBV19 and J usage is TRBJ2-2, with 7 bases that match TRBD1. The trim removed 4 bases at V and 5 bases at J, leaving 1 base unmatched. Per germline, CDR1 LNHDA and CDR2 SQIVND (reference sequence). CDR3 length: 13 residues. CDR3 bases: TGTGCCAGTAGTAGCAGGGGGACCGGGGAGCTGTTTTTT. The encoded protein is CASSSRGTGELFF. The whole variable domain, remainder taken from reference TRBV19 and TRBJ2-2, is DGGITQSPKYLFRKEGQNVTLSCEQNLNHDAMYWYRQDPGQGLRLIYYSQIVNDFQKGDIAEGYSVSREKKESFPLTVTSAQKNPTAFYLCASSSRGTGELFFGEGSRLTVL.

The rearrangement joins TRBV6-5 to TRBJ2-2, with 8 bases lining up with TRBD2. Germline CDR1 and CDR2: MNHEY and SVGAGI. The length of the CDR3 is 16 residues. The V gene end was trimmed by 0 bases and the J gene end by 6 bases; junction bases not matched to a gene: 6. The CDR3 is CASSYSAGGSAGELFF. For the CDR3, the DNA is TGTGCCAGCAGTTACTCGGCGGGGGGAAGCGCCGGGGAGCTGTTTTTT.

The chain recombines TRBV5-1 with TRBJ2-1; possibly TRBD2 for D (5 bases). The CDR3 has 13 residues. Germline values: CDR1 SGHRS, CDR2 YFSETQ. The V and J ends lost 0 bases and 9 bases respectively, with 10 bases between them. This CDR3 is CASSLEGEGEQFF. Written as DNA, the CDR3 is TGCGCCAGCAGCTTGGAGGGAGAAGGTGAGCAGTTCTTC.

The CDR3, as DNA: TGCAGCGTTGTGCAGGACAGAGCCTATGGCTACACCTTC. Protein product: CSVVQDRAYGYTF. The V call is TRBV29-1, the J call TRBJ1-2, with a possible D match to TRBD1 (6 bases). The V end lost 4 bases, the J end lost 4 bases, and 13 bases lay between the germline ends. CDR1 is SQVTM and CDR2 is ANQGSEA in the germline V gene. CDR3 length: 13 residues.